These 14 T cell receptor beta chains share one sample of origin, sequenced in a study of T cell repertoires in cytomegalovirus infection (dated 2019 in TCRdb). Reads for this sample came from an Illumina HiSeq 1500. The public reads were quality trimmed at Q25 with fastp and then assembled into clones with MiXCR by TCRdb, keeping productive beta chains. Entries are consolidated by CDR3 protein sequence, retaining the most common genes and DNA. The sample has 300,000 to 400,000 distinct CDR3 sequences on record, 15% to 20% of them singletons. 8.7% of the sample goes to the ten largest clones. The sample comprised PBMCs. The receptor source for this set is a human donor in good health (CMV status not recorded). Some clones in this sample may be carry-over from other donors' samples.

As to this clonotype: A much more abundant neighbour one base away suggests this may be a read error. The chain links TRBV12-3 or TRBV12-4 to TRBJ1-2; D perhaps matches TRBD1 (6 bases). CDR3 length: 14 amino acids. The V and J ends lost 3 bases and 5 bases respectively, with 13 bases between them. The CDR3 here is CASSLVTGKYGYTF. The CDR3 DNA reads as TGTGCCAGCAGTTTGGTGACAGGAAAATATGGCTACACCTTC.

This clonotype was picked up a small number of times. V gene TRBV29-1 combines with J gene TRBJ2-5; a weak D match, TRBD2 (5 bases). The length of the CDR3 is 13 residues. Looked up from germline, CDR1 is SQVTM and CDR2 is ANQGSEA. V was shortened by 7 bases and J by 0 bases, with 12 bases between the two germline ends. Here the CDR3 reads CSADGEHQETQYF. The DNA for the CDR3 is TGCAGCGCTGACGGGGAGCACCAAGAGACCCAGTACTTC.

This clonotype was seen ten or more times. Just one base apart from a much larger clone, this may be a read error. The rearrangement joins TRBV7-2 to TRBJ2-5; TRBD1 or TRBD2 may be the D gene (6 bases each). The germline gives CDR1 SGHTA, CDR2 FQGNSA. The CDR3 consists of 14 residues. CDR3 protein: CSSSPSGAVKTQYF. DNA for the CDR3: TGTTCCAGCAGTCCCTCGGGGGCTGTCAAGACCCAGTACTTC.

This clonotype came up a few times. This chain joins TRBV27 and TRBJ2-1, with 10 nucleotides matching TRBD2. Germline CDR1 reads MNHEY; CDR2 reads SMNVEV (reference sequence). J gave up 9 bases and V 2 bases, and 4 bases lay outside the gene matches. This CDR3 region has 14 residues. The DNA for the CDR3 is TGTGCCAGCAGTTTACTAGCGGGAGCGGGTGAGCAGTTCTTC. This gives the protein CASSLLAGAGEQFF.

This clonotype was seen more than once but under ten times. The V and J genes are TRBV7-8 and TRBJ2-3; 8 nucleotides line up with TRBD2. The CDR3 consists of 14 residues. The V and J ends lost 5 bases and 2 bases, in that order; junction bases with no gene match: 3. Germline V gene lookup returns CDR1 SGHVS and CDR2 FQNEAQ. The CDR3 region is CASSPGGPTDTQYF. In DNA form, the CDR3 reads TGTGCCAGCAGCCCGGGGGGGCCCACAGATACGCAGTATTTT.

The CDR3 here is CASSSLSGRPYNEQFF. The CDR3 DNA reads TGTGCCAGCAGTTCCCTTAGCGGGAGACCCTACAATGAGCAGTTCTTC. J is TRBJ2-1 and V is TRBV6-2 or TRBV6-3; 9 positions match TRBD2. The CDR3 consists of 16 residues. With V trimmed by 4 bases and J by 2 bases, 6 bases remained unmatched. Germline lookup yields CDR1 MNHEY and CDR2 SVGEGT.

As DNA, the CDR3 is TGCGCCAGCGGTCGGGGGCAGGGCAATCAGCCCCAGCATTTT. Translation gives CASGRGQGNQPQHF. The J gene is TRBJ1-5, the V gene TRBV4-1, with D possibly being TRBD1 (6 bases). This CDR3 has 14 amino acids. V lost 8 bases, J lost 2 bases, and 13 bases lay in between. Germline V gives CDR1 MGHRA, CDR2 YSYEKL.

This clonotype came up many times. The chain is built from TRBV6-1 and TRBJ2-3; the D gene is possibly TRBD2 (6 bases). Germline V CDR1 and CDR2: MNHNS, SASEGT. The CDR3 extends over 13 amino acids. Trimming stripped 6 bases from V and 7 bases from J, with 14 bases between. The CDR3, as DNA: TGTGCCAGCAGCAGGGAGGACTCCAATACGCAGTATTTT. Protein product: CASSREDSNTQYF.

V and J are TRBV7-3 and TRBJ2-7, with a possible D match to TRBD1 (6 bases). This CDR3 comprises 14 residues. The germline CDR1 and CDR2 sequences are SGHTA and FQGTGA. V was shortened by 5 bases and J by 2 bases, with 13 bases between the two germline ends. In nucleotides, the CDR3 is TGTGCCAGCAGCCTGGACAGTACCCCCTACGAGCAGTACTTC. Residues: CASSLDSTPYEQYF.

V gene TRBV3-1 combines with J gene TRBJ2-7; 8 bases agree with TRBD1. The CDR3 covers 16 residues. The germline V gene has CDR1 LGHDT and CDR2 YNNKEL (reference sequence). Trimming removed 2 bases from V and 3 bases from J; junction bases left unmatched: 9. CDR3 sequence (DNA): TGTGCCAGCAGCCAAATAGGGGGACAGGCGGACTACGAGCAGTACTTC. Its translation: CASSQIGGQADYEQYF.

This clonotype has only a few counts. The chain recombines TRBV23-1 with TRBJ2-7; no clear D gene. TRBV23-1 is treated as an ORF (open reading frame) with a function not yet certain. V was shortened by 0 bases and J by 2 bases, with 5 bases between the two germline ends. This CDR3 spans 13 amino acids. Here the CDR3 DNA reads TGCGCCAGCAGTCAATCGGAGACCTACGAGCAGTACTTC. Its translation: CASSQSETYEQYF.

With respect to this clonotype: A read error may be the cause here, since a much bigger clone is one base away. This chain joins TRBV7-9 and TRBJ2-5, with a possible D match to TRBD1 (8 bases). In germline, CDR1 is SEHNR, CDR2 FQNEAQ (reference sequence). With 8 bases removed from V and 5 bases from J, the gap between germline ends came to 18 bases. The CDR3 covers 14 residues. The CDR3 reads CASGTDREGETQYF. CDR3 nucleotides: TGTGCCAGCGGAACGGACAGGGAGGGTGAGACCCAGTACTTC.

The V and J genes are TRBV30 and TRBJ2-5; D not resolved. The germline CDR1 and CDR2 sequences are GTSNPN and SVGIG (reference sequence). CDR3 size: 11 residues. V lost 0 bases, J lost 4 bases, and 3 bases lay in between. CDR3 amino acids: CAWSVRETQYF. The DNA for the CDR3 is TGTGCCTGGAGTGTACGAGAGACCCAGTACTTC.

The chain employs TRBV4-3 and TRBJ2-5; D is ambiguous. CDR3 length: 16 amino acids. The ends were cut back, 4 bases at V and 5 bases at J, with 20 bases in the middle. CDR1 and CDR2 (germline): LGHNA, YSLEER. CDR3 sequence: CASSPGRTRWGETQYF. The CDR3 nucleotides read TGCGCCAGCAGCCCCGGTAGAACCCGATGGGGTGAGACCCAGTACTTC.